These T cell receptor beta chains were read from a single sample in a study of blood T cell repertoires in COVID-19. Using immunoSEQ multiplex PCR, the repertoire was profiled, and TCRdb retains in-frame clones only, with some absent. The profile shows hundreds of thousands of clones, 75% to 90% of them singletons. The sequencing sample was made of PBMCs or T cells enriched from blood (not recorded which). These receptors were collected from a young woman who had recovered from COVID-19. Each CDR3 is given with its conserved first and last residue. Each record gives: V gene, clone size, D gene, J gene, CDR3 protein, CDR3 DNA. A D gene is named only where the DNA matches it firmly. The size of a clone is reported for some rows only, either as once, few or many, or as a class for expanded clones.

TRBV7-6	.	.	TRBJ1-6	CASRQEGNDSPLHF	TGTGCCAGCAGGCAGGAGGGGAATGATTCACCCCTCCACTTT
TRBV2	.	.	TRBJ1-4	CASINPGDEKLFF	TGTGCCAGCATCAACCCGGGGGATGAAAAACTGTTTTTT
TRBV6-4	once	.	TRBJ1-3	CASSDHTDSGNTIYF	TGTGCCAGCAGTGACCACACGGACAGTGGAAACACCATATATTTT
TRBV5-1	.	TRBD1	TRBJ1-2	CASSSGMDRSYGYTF	TGCGCCAGCAGCTCCGGAATGGACAGGTCGTATGGCTACACCTTC
TRBV9	.	.	TRBJ2-5	CASSVDANQETQYF	TGTGCCAGCAGCGTAGATGCGAACCAAGAGACCCAGTACTTC
TRBV29-1	.	TRBD2	TRBJ2-2	CSVPGLGGNTGELFF	TGCAGCGTTCCTGGACTAGGAGGGAACACCGGGGAGCTGTTTTTT
TRBV25-1	once	.	TRBJ2-3	CASRPTGADTQYF	TGTGCCAGCAGACCAACGGGGGCAGATACGCAGTATTTT
TRBV6-5	.	TRBD1	TRBJ2-7	CASSYSAGGGEQYF	TGTGCCAGCAGTTACTCGGCAGGGGGCGGCGAGCAGTACTTC
TRBV6-5	.	.	TRBJ1-4	CASRTYRGEKLFF	TGTGCCAGCCGGACGTATCGGGGTGAAAAACTGTTTTTT
TRBV28	.	TRBD2	TRBJ2-1	CASSLLAGGPNPYEQFF	TGTGCCAGCAGTTTATTAGCGGGGGGGCCTAATCCCTATGAGCAGTTCTTC
TRBV6-1	.	TRBD2	TRBJ2-1	CASSEALRAGDLYNEQFF	TGTGCCAGCAGTGAAGCGCTTCGGGCGGGGGACCTCTACAATGAGCAGTTCTTC
TRBV3-1/TRBV3-2	.	.	TRBJ2-1	CASSRPTRSNNEQFF	TGTGCCAGCAGCCGCCCGACTCGATCTAACAATGAGCAGTTCTTC
TRBV6-5	.	TRBD1	TRBJ1-3	CASSPGTGKGVYF	TGTGCCAGCAGCCCCGGGACAGGGAAAGGGGTATATTTT
TRBV10-1	.	TRBD1	TRBJ2-3	CASSELTGGTGLPDTQYF	TGCGCCAGCAGTGAGTTGACGGGTGGGACAGGTCTCCCAGATACGCAGTATTTT
TRBV27	.	.	TRBJ2-3	CASSHTPGLRGIVGMDTQYF	TGTGCCAGCAGTCACACACCGGGCCTAAGAGGGATAGTAGGCATGGATACGCAGTATTTT
TRBV18	.	.	TRBJ1-3	CASSPWRNSGNTIYF	TGTGCCAGCTCACCGTGGCGGAACTCTGGAAACACCATATATTTT
TRBV10-2	.	.	TRBJ1-2	CASGPKGNYGYTF	TGCGCCAGCGGCCCAAAGGGGAACTATGGCTACACCTTC
TRBV9	.	TRBD1	TRBJ1-1	CASSSTGTGGVTEAFF	TGTGCCAGCAGCTCCACCGGGACAGGGGGCGTCACTGAAGCTTTCTTT
TRBV5-1	.	TRBD2	TRBJ2-3	CASSPIRLADTDTQYF	TGCGCCAGCAGCCCTATCAGACTAGCCGACACAGATACGCAGTATTTT
TRBV14	once	TRBD1	TRBJ2-7	CASSRDRAGEQYF	TGTGCCAGCAGCCGGGACAGGGCGGGCGAGCAGTACTTC
TRBV5-1	.	TRBD1	TRBJ1-2	CASSLGQDRRTF	TGCGCCAGCAGCCTGGGACAGGATCGTCGCACCTTC
TRBV6-5	.	.	TRBJ1-6	CASARDGYNSPLHF	TGTGCCAGCGCGCGGGACGGCTATAATTCACCCCTCCACTTT
TRBV7-9	once	.	TRBJ1-1	CASSLVRGEAFF	TGTGCCAGCAGCTTAGTACGGGGTGAAGCTTTCTTT
TRBV27	once	.	TRBJ1-5	CASSLSGGPNQPQHF	TGTGCCAGCAGTTTATCAGGGGGTCCCAATCAGCCCCAGCATTTT
TRBV11-2	.	TRBD2	TRBJ2-5	CASSLGLAGGQTQYF	TGTGCCAGCAGCTTAGGCTTAGCGGGGGGGCAGACCCAGTACTTC
TRBV5-1	.	TRBD1	TRBJ2-2	CASSDSRGPNTGELFF	TGCGCCAGCAGCGACTCGAGGGGGCCGAACACCGGGGAGCTGTTTTTT
TRBV5-1	.	.	TRBJ2-5	CASSLAILASQQETQYF	TGCGCCAGCAGCTTGGCGATACTAGCCAGCCAACAAGAGACCCAGTACTTC
TRBV6-1	.	TRBD1	TRBJ2-7	CASSEGQGLLQQYF	TGTGCCAGCAGTGAGGGACAGGGGTTGTTGCAGCAGTACTTC
TRBV9	.	TRBD1	TRBJ1-3	CASSEGDRGEGNTIYF	TGTGCCAGCAGCGAGGGGGACAGGGGGGAAGGAAACACCATATATTTT
TRBV6-5	.	TRBD2	TRBJ2-7	CASSYTIAGGREQYF	TGTGCCAGCAGTTACACCATAGCGGGGGGGCGGGAGCAGTACTTC
TRBV9	once	.	TRBJ2-1	CASSVQGSEQFF	TGTGCCAGCAGCGTACAGGGCTCTGAGCAGTTCTTC
TRBV4-1	.	TRBD2	TRBJ2-5	CASSQDAGLAGPETQYF	TGCGCCAGCAGCCAAGATGCTGGACTAGCGGGTCCAGAGACCCAGTACTTC